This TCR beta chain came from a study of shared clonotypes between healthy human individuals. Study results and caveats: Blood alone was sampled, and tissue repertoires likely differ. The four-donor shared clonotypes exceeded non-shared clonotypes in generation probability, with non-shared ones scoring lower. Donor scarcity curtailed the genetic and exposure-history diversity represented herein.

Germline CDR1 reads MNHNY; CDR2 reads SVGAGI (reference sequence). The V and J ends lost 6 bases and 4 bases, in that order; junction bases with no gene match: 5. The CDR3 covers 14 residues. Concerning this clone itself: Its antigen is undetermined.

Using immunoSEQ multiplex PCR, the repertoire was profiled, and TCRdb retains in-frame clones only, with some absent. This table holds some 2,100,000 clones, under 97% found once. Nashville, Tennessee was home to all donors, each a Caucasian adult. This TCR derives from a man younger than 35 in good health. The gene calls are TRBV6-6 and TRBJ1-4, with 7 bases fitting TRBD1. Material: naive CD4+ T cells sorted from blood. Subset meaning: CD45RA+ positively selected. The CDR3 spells CASSIGTVNEKLFF. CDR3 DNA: TGTGCCAGCAGCATTGGGACAGTTAATGAAAAACTGTTTTTT.